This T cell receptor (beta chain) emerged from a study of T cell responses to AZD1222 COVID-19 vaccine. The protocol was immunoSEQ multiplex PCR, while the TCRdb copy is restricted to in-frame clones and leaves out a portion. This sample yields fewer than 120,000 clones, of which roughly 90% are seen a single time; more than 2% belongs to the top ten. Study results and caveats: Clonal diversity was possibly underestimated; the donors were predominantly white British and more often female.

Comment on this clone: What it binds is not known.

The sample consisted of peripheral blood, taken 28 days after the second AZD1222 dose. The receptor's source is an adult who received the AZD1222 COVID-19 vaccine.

The CDR3 DNA follows: TGTGCCAGCAGCCAAAACCAGGGTTACGAGCAGTACTTC. This gives the protein CASSQNQGYEQYF. The chain combines TRBV4-2 with TRBJ2-7; D is possibly TRBD1 (5 bases). Trimming removed 2 bases at V and 4 bases at J, with 9 bases between. Per the germline V gene, CDR1 is LGHNA and CDR2 is YNFKEQ. CDR3 size: 13 residues.